Listed below are T cell receptor beta chains from one sample, sequenced in a study of T cell responses to AZD1222 COVID-19 vaccine. Some clones are missing from TCRdb's copy, which holds only in-frame ones; the method was immunoSEQ multiplex PCR. Of some 74,000 clones listed, roughly 90% are singletons. The material sequenced was peripheral blood, taken 28 days after the second AZD1222 dose. The origin of the receptors is an adult who received the AZD1222 COVID-19 vaccine. Both conserved end residues are part of each CDR3. Fields, in order: CDR3 DNA, CDR3 protein, clone size, J gene, D gene, V gene. A D gene is named only where the DNA matches it firmly. Rows give clone size only sometimes, using once, few, many, or a class for an expanded clone.

cdr3_nt: TGCGCCAGCAGCCAAGATTATTGGGTTTCGGCTTTCTTT; cdr3_aa: CASSQDYWVSAFF; clone_size: .; j_call: TRBJ1-1; d_call: .; v_call: TRBV4-1
cdr3_nt: TGTGCCAGCAGTACTCCTTCAGTGAACACTGAAGCTTTCTTT; cdr3_aa: CASSTPSVNTEAFF; clone_size: .; j_call: TRBJ1-1; d_call: .; v_call: TRBV27
cdr3_nt: TGCGCCAGCAGCCAAGGCGGGGGCACCGGGGAGCTGTTTTTT; cdr3_aa: CASSQGGGTGELFF; clone_size: .; j_call: TRBJ2-2; d_call: TRBD2; v_call: TRBV4-3
cdr3_nt: TGCGCCAGCAGCCAAGATACTCTGACAGGGTACGGGTCCTACGAGCAGTACTTC; cdr3_aa: CASSQDTLTGYGSYEQYF; clone_size: .; j_call: TRBJ2-7; d_call: TRBD1; v_call: TRBV4-1
cdr3_nt: TGTGCCAGCAGTTCACTCGGACGAAGTGGAAACACCATATATTTT; cdr3_aa: CASSSLGRSGNTIYF; clone_size: once; j_call: TRBJ1-3; d_call: .; v_call: TRBV27
cdr3_nt: TGTGCCAGCAGCTTCCGAAGCTCCTACGAGCAGTACTTC; cdr3_aa: CASSFRSSYEQYF; clone_size: .; j_call: TRBJ2-7; d_call: .; v_call: TRBV5-4
cdr3_nt: TGTGCCAGCAGCCCCCGTGTCGGGTCGGGAACACCCCTCCACTTT; cdr3_aa: CASSPRVGSGTPLHF; clone_size: .; j_call: TRBJ1-6; d_call: .; v_call: TRBV16
cdr3_nt: TGTGCCAGCAGCTTGGAGGTGAGGACAGGGGGCTTAGTAAGAGAGACCCAGTACTTC; cdr3_aa: CASSLEVRTGGLVRETQYF; clone_size: .; j_call: TRBJ2-5; d_call: TRBD1; v_call: TRBV5-8
cdr3_nt: TGCGCCAGCAGCCGGAGGCTAGCGGGGGGCATGGGCACAGATACGCAGTATTTT; cdr3_aa: CASSRRLAGGMGTDTQYF; clone_size: .; j_call: TRBJ2-3; d_call: TRBD2; v_call: TRBV5-1
cdr3_nt: TGTGCCAGCACCCGCGCGGGGGGGAGTAATACGCAGTATTTT; cdr3_aa: CASTRAGGSNTQYF; clone_size: .; j_call: TRBJ2-3; d_call: TRBD2; v_call: TRBV25-1
cdr3_nt: TGCGCCAGCAGCTGGGGACAGGTCACCGGGGAGCTGTTTTTT; cdr3_aa: CASSWGQVTGELFF; clone_size: .; j_call: TRBJ2-2; d_call: TRBD1; v_call: TRBV5-1
cdr3_nt: TGTGCCACCAGCTTCCCACCTGACAGGGGTTGGGAAAAACTGTTTTTT; cdr3_aa: CATSFPPDRGWEKLFF; clone_size: .; j_call: TRBJ1-4; d_call: TRBD1; v_call: TRBV24-1
cdr3_nt: TGTGCCACCAGCAGAGGTCGGGGACAGGGTAGGGACATTCAGTACTTC; cdr3_aa: CATSRGRGQGRDIQYF; clone_size: .; j_call: TRBJ2-4; d_call: TRBD1; v_call: TRBV15
cdr3_nt: TGTGCCAGCCTTGACAGGTCCTACGAGCAGTACTTC; cdr3_aa: CASLDRSYEQYF; clone_size: .; j_call: TRBJ2-7; d_call: .; v_call: TRBV28